The rows below give T cell receptor beta chains drawn from one sample of a study of T cells after yellow fever vaccination. TCRdb independently ran MiXCR on the 5' RACE reads; one entry per CDR3 protein. The sample holds about 50,000 distinct CDR3 sequences, about 5.2% seen once. Sequencing was performed on PBMCs, either bulk or a sorted T-cell subset (CD4+, CD8+, memory, or dextramer-sorted; not recorded which), taken on the day of the yellow fever booster vaccination. The receptor source for this set is a man aged 18 to 35 who received the YFV17D yellow fever vaccine. Both conserved end residues are part of each CDR3. D genes are given only for firm matches. The listing skips clone size in some rows; elsewhere it reads once, few, many or a size class.

TRBV5-1	TRBD1	many	TRBJ2-4	TGCGCCAGCAGCTTGGATTCCGGGACAGCCAGCAACATTCAGTACTTC	CASSLDSGTASNIQYF
TRBV4-1	TRBD2	many	TRBJ2-5	TGCGCCAGCAGCCACGGGGGTTCGAGCGGGGGGCCCCAAGAGACCCAGTACTTC	CASSHGGSSGGPQETQYF
TRBV12-3/TRBV12-4	.	many	TRBJ2-1	TGTGCCAGCAGCCTGACGGGGAGGAGTACTGCGGGCAATGAGCAGTTCTTC	CASSLTGRSTAGNEQFF
TRBV4-3	.	many	TRBJ2-2	TGCGCCAGCAGCCCGACACTCTACAACACCGGGGAGCTGTTTTTT	CASSPTLYNTGELFF
TRBV11-2	TRBD1	many	TRBJ1-2	TGTGCCAGCAACATAGGGGGCTTATCGGAAGGCTACACCTTC	CASNIGGLSEGYTF
TRBV20-1	.	many	TRBJ2-2	TGCAGTGCTAGAGAGCCACGCCAGCTAGCTAGATTATCCACCGGGGAGCTGTTTTTT	CSAREPRQLARLSTGELFF
TRBV7-3	.	many	TRBJ1-2	TGTGCCAGCAGCTTAACCGGCCAGGGCAACTATGGCTACACCTTC	CASSLTGQGNYGYTF
TRBV6-6	TRBD1	many	TRBJ1-5	TGTGCCAGCAGAAGCCCCGACAGGGTCGGTCAGCCCCAGCATTTT	CASRSPDRVGQPQHF
TRBV20-1	.	many	TRBJ2-1	TGCAGTGCTCAGACATTTCGGCTGTCCCGTGCCAATGAGCAGTTCTTC	CSAQTFRLSRANEQFF
TRBV10-3	.	many	TRBJ2-2	TGTGCCATCAGTGAGTGGGGCAGTAACACCGGGGAGCTGTTTTTT	CAISEWGSNTGELFF
TRBV21-1	.	many	TRBJ2-1	TGTGCCAGCGCAAGGGACGGATTCAACTACAATGAGCAGTTCTTC	CASARDGFNYNEQFF
TRBV5-4	TRBD1	.	TRBJ2-7	TGTGCCAGCAGCCGCGGACAGGGGGATTACTACGAGCAGTACTTC	CASSRGQGDYYEQYF
TRBV14	.	.	TRBJ2-3	TGTGCCAGCAGCCATTCCGTTTCACCCGATACGCAGTATTTT	CASSHSVSPDTQYF
TRBV2	.	few	TRBJ1-6	TGTGCCAGCGCCGAGGTGGTTAGAGATTCACCCCTCCACTTT	CASAEVVRDSPLHF
TRBV20-1	TRBD2	many	TRBJ2-5	TGCAGTGTCATCCCCTCGGACGGGGGGGAGACCCAGTACTTC	CSVIPSDGGETQYF
TRBV30	TRBD1	few	TRBJ1-1	TGTGCCGGGACAGGGGAAGATGTCCCCATGAACACTGAAGCTTTCTTT	CAGTGEDVPMNTEAFF
TRBV7-8	TRBD2	.	TRBJ2-3	TGTGCCAGCAGCTACACTAGCGGGGGCACAGATACGCAGTATTTT	CASSYTSGGTDTQYF
TRBV25-1	.	.	TRBJ2-2	TGTGCCAGCAGTGAATATGGGTGGGGTACCGGGGAGCTGTTTTTT	CASSEYGWGTGELFF
TRBV5-6	.	.	TRBJ2-1	TGTGCCAGCAGCTACGGGAGTTACAATGAGCAGTTCTTC	CASSYGSYNEQFF
TRBV4-3	.	many	TRBJ2-7	TGCGCCAGCAGCCAAGAGACTACCTACTACGAGCAGTACTTC	CASSQETTYYEQYF
TRBV7-2	TRBD1	many	TRBJ1-2	TGTGCCAGCAGTCAGGGACAGGGCGCCTTCTATGGCTACACCTTC	CASSQGQGAFYGYTF
TRBV6-5	.	.	TRBJ2-3	TGTGCCAGCAGTTCCCGCTGGGGGGGGCCCCAAGATACGCAGTATTTT	CASSSRWGGPQDTQYF
TRBV5-1	.	few	TRBJ2-1	TGCGCCAGCAGAAGAACCCACCTCCGGGACCCGCGGGATGAGCAGTTCTTC	CASRRTHLRDPRDEQFF
TRBV29-1	.	many	TRBJ1-2	TGCAGCGCTGGGGGGCCATTCAGCTATGGCTACACCTTC	CSAGGPFSYGYTF
TRBV4-3	.	many	TRBJ1-4	TGCGCCAGCAGCCAATGGTCCCCTAATGAAAAACTGTTTTTT	CASSQWSPNEKLFF
TRBV28	.	few	TRBJ2-3	TGTGCCAGCAGTTTTGGCGGGGGCCGAGGCACAGATACGCAGTATTTT	CASSFGGGRGTDTQYF
TRBV2	.	.	TRBJ2-5	TGTGCCAGCAGCGCCCCGGGAAAGGGGACTTACGAGACCCAGTACTTC	CASSAPGKGTYETQYF